This TCR beta chain was recorded in a study of OX40 agonist ivuxolimab in advanced cancers. Study-wide context: Patients received intravenous ivuxolimab every 2 weeks at 0.01 to 10 mg/kg.

The cohort excluded patients with autoimmune disease history or systemic immunosuppression. Assay used: immunoSEQ multiplex PCR; TCRdb lists only in-frame clones, some missing. The sample has about 79,000 clones; 85% to 95% are singletons. Only one count was recorded for this clone. Its specificity is unknown. Overall study results and limits: Relatively little clonal expansion, among the lowest observed, appeared in partial responders at 0.1-3.0 mg/kg. Still undetermined is the antigen specificity of the expanded peripheral T cells.

V lost 4 bases and J 2 bases, leaving 15 bases between the germline ends. The CDR3 is made up of 15 amino acids. Germline CDR1 MGHRA, CDR2 YSYEKL. This TCR was recovered from an adult with an advanced solid tumor such as melanoma, head and neck, liver or kidney cancer. Sequencing used CD4+ or CD8+ T cells sorted from blood, obtained in a trial of the OX40 agonist ivuxolimab. The chain recombines TRBV4-1 with TRBJ2-7, with D perhaps being TRBD1 or TRBD2 (5 bases each). CDR3 coding DNA: TGCGCCAGCAGCCCGACCGGGACGTCGGCCTACGAGCAGTACTTC. Translating it yields CASSPTGTSAYEQYF.